These T cell receptor beta chains were read from a single sample in a study of regulatory T cells in long-lasting Graves disease. TCRdb reanalysed the multiplex PCR reads using MiXCR and keeps one entry per CDR3 protein. This table holds roughly 610,000 distinct CDR3 sequences, 16% found once. These data are also associated with another study on T cells in Graves' hyperthyroidism and ophthalmopathy.

Sequencing was performed on peripheral blood mononuclear cells (PBMCs), taken at new diagnosis, from a patient treated with antithyroid drugs. The receptors here all came from a man aged 18 to 29 with Graves disease. The CDR3 runs from the conserved cysteine through the conserved F or W. Fields, in order: D gene, J gene, clone size, V gene, CDR3 protein, CDR3 DNA. A D gene is named only where the DNA matches it firmly. Clone sizes are given selectively: once, few, many, or a class where the clone is expanded.

d_call: .; j_call: TRBJ1-2; clone_size: many; v_call: TRBV6-2/TRBV6-3; cdr3_aa: CASVPSPGQTNYGYTF; cdr3_nt: TGTGCCAGCGTACCCTCTCCGGGGCAGACAAACTATGGCTACACCTTC
d_call: TRBD2; j_call: TRBJ2-1; clone_size: few; v_call: TRBV14; cdr3_aa: CASRPTGLGGRASYNEQFF; cdr3_nt: TGTGCCAGCAGACCAACGGGACTAGGGGGGAGGGCCTCCTACAATGAGCAGTTCTTC
d_call: TRBD2; j_call: TRBJ2-1; clone_size: many; v_call: TRBV11-2; cdr3_aa: CASSLASGSLTYNEQFF; cdr3_nt: TGTGCCAGCAGCTTAGCTAGCGGGAGTCTTACCTACAATGAGCAGTTCTTC
d_call: TRBD1; j_call: TRBJ2-3; clone_size: many; v_call: TRBV11-3; cdr3_aa: CASSIGTGAEDTQYF; cdr3_nt: TGTGCCAGCAGCATCGGGACAGGGGCCGAAGATACGCAGTATTTT
d_call: TRBD2; j_call: TRBJ2-7; clone_size: many; v_call: TRBV28; cdr3_aa: CASSPSPSGRAHEQYF; cdr3_nt: TGTGCCAGCAGTCCGTCCCCTAGCGGGAGGGCCCACGAGCAGTACTTC
d_call: TRBD1; j_call: TRBJ2-7; clone_size: many; v_call: TRBV27; cdr3_aa: CASSEGQGFGEQYF; cdr3_nt: TGTGCCAGCAGTGAAGGACAGGGGTTCGGCGAGCAGTACTTC
d_call: .; j_call: TRBJ2-1; clone_size: few; v_call: TRBV13; cdr3_aa: CASSLSEQMYNEQFF; cdr3_nt: TGTGCCAGCAGCTTAAGCGAGCAGATGTACAATGAGCAGTTCTTC
d_call: .; j_call: TRBJ2-2; clone_size: few; v_call: TRBV27; cdr3_aa: CASSLVSTGELFF; cdr3_nt: TGTGCCAGCAGTTTGGTCAGCACCGGGGAGCTGTTTTTT
d_call: TRBD1; j_call: TRBJ2-3; clone_size: few; v_call: TRBV13; cdr3_aa: CASSRTPGTGATDTQYF; cdr3_nt: TGTGCCAGCAGCCGTACTCCCGGGACAGGGGCCACAGATACGCAGTATTTT
d_call: TRBD2; j_call: TRBJ2-1; clone_size: many; v_call: TRBV7-9; cdr3_aa: CASSSPMSGRGNEQFF; cdr3_nt: TGTGCCAGCAGCTCCCCCATGAGCGGGAGGGGCAATGAGCAGTTCTTC
d_call: .; j_call: TRBJ1-2; clone_size: many; v_call: TRBV6-1; cdr3_aa: CASSEAAGVRGYTF; cdr3_nt: TGTGCCAGCAGTGAAGCAGCGGGGGTTCGGGGCTACACCTTC
d_call: .; j_call: TRBJ2-1; clone_size: once; v_call: TRBV5-8; cdr3_aa: CASGNGEQFF; cdr3_nt: TGTGCCAGCGGAAATGGTGAGCAGTTCTTC
d_call: .; j_call: TRBJ2-3; clone_size: many; v_call: TRBV28; cdr3_aa: CASSLLRDTQYF; cdr3_nt: TGTGCCAGCAGCCTGCTGAGAGATACGCAGTATTTT
d_call: .; j_call: TRBJ1-5; clone_size: .; v_call: TRBV20-1; cdr3_aa: CSARGPLNQPQHF; cdr3_nt: TGCAGTGCTAGAGGACCCCTAAATCAGCCCCAGCATTTT
d_call: .; j_call: TRBJ1-2; clone_size: many; v_call: TRBV6-1; cdr3_aa: CASSDPGREYGYTF; cdr3_nt: TGTGCCAGCAGTGATCCTGGCAGGGAATATGGCTACACCTTC
d_call: .; j_call: TRBJ1-4; clone_size: many; v_call: TRBV12-3/TRBV12-4; cdr3_aa: CASSFRGVQGLWLMGEKLFF; cdr3_nt: TGTGCCAGCAGTTTCCGGGGTGTGCAGGGTCTTTGGCTTATGGGTGAAAAACTGTTTTTT
d_call: .; j_call: TRBJ2-2; clone_size: .; v_call: TRBV12-3/TRBV12-4; cdr3_aa: CASSRGGELFF; cdr3_nt: TGTGCCAGCAGCCGAGGGGGGGAGCTGTTTTTT
d_call: TRBD1; j_call: TRBJ1-1; clone_size: few; v_call: TRBV13; cdr3_aa: CASSSGQEGSMNTEAFF; cdr3_nt: TGTGCCAGCAGCTCAGGACAGGAAGGAAGCATGAACACTGAAGCTTTCTTT
d_call: .; j_call: TRBJ1-5; clone_size: .; v_call: TRBV6-1; cdr3_aa: CASSPGTGVNQPRHF; cdr3_nt: TGTGCCAGCAGCCCCGGGACGGGAGTCAATCAGCCCCGGCATTTT
d_call: TRBD1; j_call: TRBJ1-1; clone_size: many; v_call: TRBV30; cdr3_aa: CAWSPAGTGGTEAFF; cdr3_nt: TGTGCCTGGAGTCCGGCCGGGACAGGGGGGACTGAAGCTTTCTTT